Listed below are T cell receptor beta chains from one sample, sequenced in a study of shared clonotypes between healthy human individuals. Sequencing used immunoSEQ multiplex PCR; TCRdb keeps in-frame clones, though not all of them. In the table there are 400,000 to 550,000 clones, about 80% of which are singletons. Sequenced material: PBMCs. The source is a woman between 35 and 50 years old in good health. Some clones in this sample may be carry-over from other donors' samples. The CDR3 runs from the conserved cysteine through the conserved F or W. A D gene is named only where the DNA matches it firmly. Clone size is shown for a subset of rows, as once, few, many or a class of expanded clone.

abundance: -; d_gene: -; v_gene: TRBV7-7; j_gene: TRBJ2-1; CDR3aa: CASSLEARDEQFF; CDR3nt: TGTGCCAGCAGCTTAGAGGCACGGGATGAGCAGTTCTTC
abundance: -; d_gene: -; v_gene: TRBV27; j_gene: TRBJ2-2; CDR3aa: CASSLLGTPNTGELFF; CDR3nt: TGTGCCAGCAGTCTCCTCGGGACCCCAAACACCGGGGAGCTGTTTTTT
abundance: -; d_gene: -; v_gene: TRBV14; j_gene: TRBJ2-3; CDR3aa: CASSRQSTDTQYF; CDR3nt: TGTGCCAGCAGCCGGCAGAGCACAGATACGCAGTATTTT
abundance: -; d_gene: -; v_gene: TRBV5-1; j_gene: TRBJ2-5; CDR3aa: CASSSTGPTLQETQYF; CDR3nt: TGCGCCAGCAGTAGTACGGGGCCTACCTTACAAGAGACCCAGTACTTC
abundance: -; d_gene: TRBD1; v_gene: TRBV15; j_gene: TRBJ2-1; CDR3aa: CATSRAGGPYNEQFF; CDR3nt: TGTGCCACCAGCAGAGCAGGGGGTCCTTACAATGAGCAGTTCTTC
abundance: -; d_gene: TRBD1; v_gene: TRBV5-1; j_gene: TRBJ1-1; CDR3aa: CASSFIDRGGTEAFF; CDR3nt: TGCGCCAGCAGCTTTATCGACAGGGGAGGGACTGAAGCTTTCTTT
abundance: few; d_gene: -; v_gene: TRBV27; j_gene: TRBJ1-2; CDR3aa: CARTKRTAPYGYTF; CDR3nt: TGTGCGAGAACCAAAAGGACAGCCCCATATGGCTACACCTTC
abundance: few; d_gene: -; v_gene: TRBV5-5; j_gene: TRBJ1-2; CDR3aa: CASSLAGWRMNYGYTF; CDR3nt: TGTGCCAGCAGCTTGGCAGGTTGGAGGATGAACTATGGCTACACCTTC
abundance: once; d_gene: TRBD1; v_gene: TRBV4-2; j_gene: TRBJ2-1; CDR3aa: CASSHPGQGRSYNEQFF; CDR3nt: TGTGCCAGCAGCCATCCAGGACAGGGACGCTCCTACAATGAGCAGTTCTTC
abundance: -; d_gene: TRBD1; v_gene: TRBV27; j_gene: TRBJ1-5; CDR3aa: CASIDREYSNQPQHF; CDR3nt: TGTGCCAGCATAGACAGGGAATATAGCAATCAGCCCCAGCATTTT
abundance: -; d_gene: -; v_gene: TRBV4-3; j_gene: TRBJ2-7; CDR3aa: CASSQLTGYEQYF; CDR3nt: TGCGCCAGCAGCCAACTAACAGGCTACGAGCAGTACTTC
abundance: -; d_gene: -; v_gene: TRBV7-2; j_gene: TRBJ1-1; CDR3aa: CASSPRMNTEAFF; CDR3nt: TGTGCCAGCAGCCCCCGTATGAACACTGAAGCTTTCTTT
abundance: -; d_gene: -; v_gene: TRBV18; j_gene: TRBJ2-3; CDR3aa: CASSPAGPTDTQYF; CDR3nt: TGTGCCAGCTCACCTGCGGGACCCACAGATACGCAGTATTTT
abundance: few; d_gene: -; v_gene: TRBV30; j_gene: TRBJ2-3; CDR3aa: CAWSVTDTQYF; CDR3nt: TGTGCCTGGAGTGTAACAGATACGCAGTATTTT
abundance: -; d_gene: -; v_gene: TRBV30; j_gene: TRBJ2-7; CDR3aa: CAWSEDSFSYEQYF; CDR3nt: TGTGCCTGGAGTGAAGACAGTTTCTCCTACGAGCAGTACTTC
abundance: once; d_gene: -; v_gene: TRBV11-2; j_gene: TRBJ2-1; CDR3aa: CASSSRDGYNEQFF; CDR3nt: TGTGCCAGCAGCTCCCGGGACGGGTACAATGAGCAGTTCTTC
abundance: once; d_gene: -; v_gene: TRBV7-9; j_gene: TRBJ2-3; CDR3aa: CASSLATGATDTQYF; CDR3nt: TGTGCCAGCAGCTTAGCGACGGGGGCCACAGATACGCAGTATTTT
abundance: -; d_gene: TRBD2; v_gene: TRBV5-6; j_gene: TRBJ2-5; CDR3aa: CASSLERREGETQYF; CDR3nt: TGTGCCAGCAGCTTGGAGAGGCGGGAGGGAGAGACCCAGTACTTC
abundance: -; d_gene: TRBD2; v_gene: TRBV19; j_gene: TRBJ2-3; CDR3aa: CASSGRRAGAPTDTQYF; CDR3nt: TGTGCCAGTTCCGGTCGACGAGCGGGAGCCCCCACAGATACGCAGTATTTT
abundance: -; d_gene: TRBD1; v_gene: TRBV18; j_gene: TRBJ2-2; CDR3aa: CASSPSTGQNTGELFF; CDR3nt: TGTGCCAGCTCACCCTCGACAGGGCAGAACACCGGGGAGCTGTTTTTT
abundance: few; d_gene: -; v_gene: TRBV5-4; j_gene: TRBJ1-2; CDR3aa: CASGRGYENYGYTF; CDR3nt: TGTGCCAGCGGGCGGGGGTACGAGAACTATGGCTACACCTTC
abundance: -; d_gene: -; v_gene: TRBV11-3; j_gene: TRBJ2-2; CDR3aa: CASSLDRPPAGELFF; CDR3nt: TGTGCCAGCAGCTTAGATCGCCCCCCTGCCGGGGAGCTGTTTTTT
abundance: many; d_gene: -; v_gene: TRBV28; j_gene: TRBJ1-1; CDR3aa: CASGVPGHRGTEAFF; CDR3nt: TGTGCCAGCGGCGTCCCAGGACACCGGGGGACTGAAGCTTTCTTT
abundance: few; d_gene: TRBD1; v_gene: TRBV18; j_gene: TRBJ1-5; CDR3aa: CASSAQGAYQPQHF; CDR3nt: TGTGCCAGCTCAGCACAGGGGGCGTATCAGCCCCAGCATTTT
abundance: -; d_gene: TRBD1; v_gene: TRBV19; j_gene: TRBJ2-7; CDR3aa: CASRRSLTGSSYEQYF; CDR3nt: TGTGCCAGTAGAAGAAGCCTGACAGGGTCCTCCTACGAGCAGTACTTC
abundance: -; d_gene: -; v_gene: TRBV12-2; j_gene: TRBJ2-2; CDR3aa: CASRLGTSGGSNTGELFF; CDR3nt: TGTGCAAGTCGCTTGGGGACTAGCGGGGGATCGAACACCGGGGAGCTGTTTTTT
abundance: -; d_gene: TRBD2; v_gene: TRBV18; j_gene: TRBJ2-7; CDR3aa: CASSPGGSTGSYEQYF; CDR3nt: TGTGCCAGCTCACCCGGGGGGAGTACCGGGTCCTACGAGCAGTACTTC
abundance: -; d_gene: -; v_gene: TRBV2; j_gene: TRBJ2-2; CDR3aa: CASSRGAGELFF; CDR3nt: TGTGCCAGCAGCCGTGGGGCCGGGGAGCTGTTTTTT
abundance: -; d_gene: -; v_gene: TRBV2; j_gene: TRBJ2-1; CDR3aa: CASSEGELYNEQFF; CDR3nt: TGTGCCAGCAGTGAAGGCGAGCTCTACAATGAGCAGTTCTTC
abundance: -; d_gene: -; v_gene: TRBV2; j_gene: TRBJ2-2; CDR3aa: CASSDNPPRAGAELFF; CDR3nt: TGTGCCAGCAGTGACAACCCACCCCGCGCCGGCGCGGAGCTGTTTTTT
abundance: -; d_gene: TRBD2; v_gene: TRBV14; j_gene: TRBJ2-1; CDR3aa: CASRQAGVTYNEQFF; CDR3nt: TGTGCCAGCAGACAAGCGGGAGTAACGTACAATGAGCAGTTCTTC
abundance: -; d_gene: TRBD2; v_gene: TRBV7-9; j_gene: TRBJ2-1; CDR3aa: CASSLLGTRGGNEQFF; CDR3nt: TGTGCCAGCAGCTTATTAGGGACTAGAGGAGGAAATGAGCAGTTCTTC
abundance: -; d_gene: -; v_gene: TRBV15; j_gene: TRBJ2-6; CDR3aa: CATSSKRTSDISGANVLTF; CDR3nt: TGTGCCACCAGCAGTAAGAGGACATCGGACATCTCTGGGGCCAACGTCCTGACTTTC
abundance: -; d_gene: -; v_gene: TRBV28; j_gene: TRBJ1-1; CDR3aa: CASSFVPGSTEAFF; CDR3nt: TGTGCCAGCAGTTTCGTACCGGGTAGCACTGAAGCTTTCTTT
abundance: -; d_gene: -; v_gene: TRBV29-1; j_gene: TRBJ2-1; CDR3aa: CSVENAFTPPYNEQFF; CDR3nt: TGCAGCGTTGAAAACGCCTTCACCCCACCTTACAATGAGCAGTTCTTC
abundance: -; d_gene: -; v_gene: TRBV5-4; j_gene: TRBJ2-5; CDR3aa: CASSLGGSGHQETQYF; CDR3nt: TGTGCCAGCAGCTTGGGGGGTAGCGGACACCAAGAGACCCAGTACTTC
abundance: -; d_gene: TRBD1; v_gene: TRBV4-2; j_gene: TRBJ2-3; CDR3aa: CASSQVTGAKGTDTQYF; CDR3nt: TGTGCCAGCAGCCAAGTTACAGGGGCGAAGGGCACAGATACGCAGTATTTT
abundance: -; d_gene: -; v_gene: TRBV28; j_gene: TRBJ1-4; CDR3aa: CASSPREGDLLGEKLFF; CDR3nt: TGTGCCAGCAGTCCCCGGGAAGGAGACCTTTTGGGAGAAAAACTGTTTTTT
abundance: -; d_gene: TRBD1; v_gene: TRBV25-1; j_gene: TRBJ1-2; CDR3aa: CASSESGRGNGYTF; CDR3nt: TGTGCCAGCAGTGAATCTGGCAGGGGGAACGGCTACACCTTC
abundance: -; d_gene: -; v_gene: TRBV7-2; j_gene: TRBJ2-2; CDR3aa: CASSLAPSDNTGELFF; CDR3nt: TGTGCCAGCAGCTTAGCTCCGTCAGATAACACCGGGGAGCTGTTTTTT
abundance: once; d_gene: -; v_gene: TRBV18; j_gene: TRBJ2-1; CDR3aa: CASSPPMGYEQFF; CDR3nt: TGTGCCAGCTCACCACCGATGGGGTATGAGCAGTTCTTC
abundance: -; d_gene: -; v_gene: TRBV28; j_gene: TRBJ1-6; CDR3aa: CASSSFSYNSPLHF; CDR3nt: TGTGCCAGCAGCTCATTCTCCTATAATTCACCCCTCCACTTT
abundance: -; d_gene: -; v_gene: TRBV28; j_gene: TRBJ1-2; CDR3aa: CASSDPGYTF; CDR3nt: TGTGCCAGCAGTGACCCTGGCTACACCTTC
abundance: -; d_gene: TRBD2; v_gene: TRBV13; j_gene: TRBJ2-7; CDR3aa: CASSTGTSGRLGEQYF; CDR3nt: TGTGCCAGCAGCACCGGGACTAGCGGGAGGCTGGGCGAGCAGTACTTC
abundance: few; d_gene: TRBD1; v_gene: TRBV27; j_gene: TRBJ2-7; CDR3aa: CASSFVFGTVHEQYF; CDR3nt: TGTGCCAGCAGTTTTGTTTTTGGGACAGTTCACGAGCAGTACTTC
abundance: -; d_gene: -; v_gene: TRBV5-4; j_gene: TRBJ2-5; CDR3aa: CASSWVADQETQYF; CDR3nt: TGTGCCAGCAGCTGGGTAGCGGACCAAGAGACCCAGTACTTC
abundance: -; d_gene: -; v_gene: TRBV10-3; j_gene: TRBJ2-1; CDR3aa: CAIRDYPSSYNEQFF; CDR3nt: TGTGCCATCAGGGACTACCCGAGCTCCTACAATGAGCAGTTCTTC
abundance: -; d_gene: TRBD1; v_gene: TRBV4-3; j_gene: TRBJ1-2; CDR3aa: CASSQGYRGEGYTF; CDR3nt: TGCGCCAGCAGCCAAGGGTACAGGGGTGAAGGCTACACCTTC
abundance: -; d_gene: -; v_gene: TRBV15; j_gene: TRBJ2-3; CDR3aa: CATSRVGRLNTDTQYF; CDR3nt: TGTGCCACCAGCAGAGTGGGGCGGTTAAACACAGATACGCAGTATTTT
abundance: few; d_gene: -; v_gene: TRBV18; j_gene: TRBJ1-6; CDR3aa: CASSPSGFDSPLHF; CDR3nt: TGTGCCAGCTCACCCTCAGGGTTTGATTCACCCCTCCACTTT
abundance: -; d_gene: TRBD1; v_gene: TRBV6-6; j_gene: TRBJ1-4; CDR3aa: CASSSITEGAEKLFF; CDR3nt: TGTGCCAGCAGTTCCATTACCGAGGGGGCAGAAAAACTGTTTTTT
abundance: once; d_gene: -; v_gene: TRBV7-8; j_gene: TRBJ1-2; CDR3aa: CASSHRDGYGYTF; CDR3nt: TGTGCCAGCAGTCACCGGGACGGCTATGGCTACACCTTC
abundance: few; d_gene: -; v_gene: TRBV5-6; j_gene: TRBJ2-5; CDR3aa: CASSLLSGQGQETQYF; CDR3nt: TGTGCCAGCAGCTTGTTGTCAGGTCAGGGGCAAGAGACCCAGTACTTC
abundance: once; d_gene: TRBD2; v_gene: TRBV7-2; j_gene: TRBJ2-7; CDR3aa: CASSFKGTSGPYEQYF; CDR3nt: TGTGCCAGCAGCTTCAAAGGGACTAGCGGCCCCTACGAGCAGTACTTC
abundance: -; d_gene: -; v_gene: TRBV2; j_gene: TRBJ1-5; CDR3aa: CASSPGIGGRQPQHF; CDR3nt: TGTGCCAGCAGCCCGGGGATCGGGGGGCGACAGCCCCAGCATTTT
abundance: -; d_gene: -; v_gene: TRBV27; j_gene: TRBJ2-1; CDR3aa: CASSLGPEQFF; CDR3nt: TGTGCCAGCAGTTTAGGCCCTGAGCAGTTCTTC
abundance: -; d_gene: TRBD2; v_gene: TRBV9; j_gene: TRBJ2-1; CDR3aa: CASSVGLADYYNEQFF; CDR3nt: TGTGCCAGCAGCGTAGGGCTAGCGGACTACTACAATGAGCAGTTCTTC